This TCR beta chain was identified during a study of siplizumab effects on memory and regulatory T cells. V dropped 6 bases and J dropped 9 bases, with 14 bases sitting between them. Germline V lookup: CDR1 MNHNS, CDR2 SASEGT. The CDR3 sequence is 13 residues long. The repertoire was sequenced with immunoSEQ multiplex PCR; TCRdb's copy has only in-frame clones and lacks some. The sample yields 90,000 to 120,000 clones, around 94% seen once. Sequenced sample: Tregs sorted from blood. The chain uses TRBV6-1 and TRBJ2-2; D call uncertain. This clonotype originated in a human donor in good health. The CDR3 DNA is TGTGCCAGCAGATCCCTGGTAGGGCGGGAGCTGTTTTTT. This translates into CASRSLVGRELFF.